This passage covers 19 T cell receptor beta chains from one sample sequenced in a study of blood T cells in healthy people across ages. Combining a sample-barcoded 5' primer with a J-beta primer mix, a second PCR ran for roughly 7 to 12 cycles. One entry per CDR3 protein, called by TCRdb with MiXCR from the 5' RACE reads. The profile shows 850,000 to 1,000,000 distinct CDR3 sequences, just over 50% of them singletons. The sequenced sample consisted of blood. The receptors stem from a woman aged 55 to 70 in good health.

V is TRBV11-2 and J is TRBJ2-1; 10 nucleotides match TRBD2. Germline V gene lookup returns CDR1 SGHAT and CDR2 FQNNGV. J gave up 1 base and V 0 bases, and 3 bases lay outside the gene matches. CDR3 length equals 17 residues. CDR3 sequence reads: CASSLDRGLASYNEQFF. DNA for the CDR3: TGTGCCAGCAGCTTAGATCGGGGACTAGCGTCCTACAATGAGCAGTTCTTC. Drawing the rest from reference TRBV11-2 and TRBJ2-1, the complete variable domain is EAGVAQSPRYKIIEKRQSVAFWCNPISGHATLYWYQQILGQGPKLLIQFQNNGVVDDSQLPKDRFSAERLKGVDSTLKIQPAKLEDSAVYLCASSLDRGLASYNEQFFGPGTRLTVL.

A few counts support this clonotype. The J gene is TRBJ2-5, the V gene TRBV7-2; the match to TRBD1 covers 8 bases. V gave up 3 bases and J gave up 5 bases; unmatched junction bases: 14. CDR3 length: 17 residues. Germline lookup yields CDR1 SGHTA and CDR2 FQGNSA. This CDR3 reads CASSFFGTMDREETQYF. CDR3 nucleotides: TGTGCCAGCAGCTTTTTTGGAACTATGGACAGGGAGGAGACCCAGTACTTC.

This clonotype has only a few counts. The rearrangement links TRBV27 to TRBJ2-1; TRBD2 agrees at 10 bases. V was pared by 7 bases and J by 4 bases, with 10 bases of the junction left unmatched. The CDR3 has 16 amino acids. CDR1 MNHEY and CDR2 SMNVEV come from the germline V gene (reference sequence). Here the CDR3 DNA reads TGTGCCAGCAACTTAGCGGGAGGAAGAAGTTACAATGAGCAGTTCTTC. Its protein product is CASNLAGGRSYNEQFF.

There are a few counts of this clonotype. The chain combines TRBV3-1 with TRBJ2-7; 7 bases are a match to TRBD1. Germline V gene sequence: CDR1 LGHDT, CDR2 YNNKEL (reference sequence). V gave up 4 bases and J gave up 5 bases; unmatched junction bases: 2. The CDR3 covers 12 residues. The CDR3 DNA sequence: TGTGCCAGCAGCCCTGGACAGGACGAGCAGTACTTC. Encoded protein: CASSPGQDEQYF.

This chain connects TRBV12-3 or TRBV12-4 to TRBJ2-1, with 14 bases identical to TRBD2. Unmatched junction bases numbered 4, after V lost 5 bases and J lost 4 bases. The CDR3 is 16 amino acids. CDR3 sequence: CASSRLAGGTYNEQFF. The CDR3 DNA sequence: TGTGCCAGCAGTCGACTAGCGGGAGGGACATACAATGAGCAGTTCTTC.

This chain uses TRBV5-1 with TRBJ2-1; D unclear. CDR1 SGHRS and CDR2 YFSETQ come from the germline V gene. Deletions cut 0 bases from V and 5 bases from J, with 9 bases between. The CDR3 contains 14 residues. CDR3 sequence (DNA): TGCGCCAGCAGCTTGGCCGTATCCGACAATGAGCAGTTCTTC. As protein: CASSLAVSDNEQFF.

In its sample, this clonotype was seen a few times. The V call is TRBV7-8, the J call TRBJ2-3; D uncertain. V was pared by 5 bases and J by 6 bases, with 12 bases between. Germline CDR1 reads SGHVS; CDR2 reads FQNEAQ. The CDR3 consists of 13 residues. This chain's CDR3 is CASSPHRSDTQYF. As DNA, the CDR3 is TGTGCCAGCAGCCCCCACAGATCGGATACGCAGTATTTT.

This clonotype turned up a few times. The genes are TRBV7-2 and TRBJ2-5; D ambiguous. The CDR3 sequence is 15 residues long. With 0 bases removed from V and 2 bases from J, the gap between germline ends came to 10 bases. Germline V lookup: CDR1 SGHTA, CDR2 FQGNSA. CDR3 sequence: CASSLAGLRQETQYF. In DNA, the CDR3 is TGTGCCAGCAGCTTAGCCGGATTGCGGCAAGAGACCCAGTACTTC.

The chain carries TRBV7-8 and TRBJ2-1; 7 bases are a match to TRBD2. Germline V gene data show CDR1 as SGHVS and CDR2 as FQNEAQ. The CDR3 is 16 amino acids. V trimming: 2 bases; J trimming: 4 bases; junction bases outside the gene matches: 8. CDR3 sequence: CASSLRGGAGYNEQFF. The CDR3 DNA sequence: TGTGCCAGCAGCTTAAGGGGAGGGGCCGGATACAATGAGCAGTTCTTC.

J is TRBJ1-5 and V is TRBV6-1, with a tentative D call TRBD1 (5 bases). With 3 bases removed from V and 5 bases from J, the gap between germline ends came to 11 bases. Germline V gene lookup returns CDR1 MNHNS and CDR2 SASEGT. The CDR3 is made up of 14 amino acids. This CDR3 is CASSDRERDQPQHF. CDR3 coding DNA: TGTGCCAGCAGTGACAGGGAAAGAGATCAGCCCCAGCATTTT.

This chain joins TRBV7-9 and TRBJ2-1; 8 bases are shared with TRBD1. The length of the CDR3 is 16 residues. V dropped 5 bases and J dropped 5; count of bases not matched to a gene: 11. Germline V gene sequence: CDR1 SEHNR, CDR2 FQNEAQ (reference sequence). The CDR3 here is CASSGKTGAYNNEQFF. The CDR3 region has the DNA TGTGCCAGCAGCGGCAAGACAGGGGCCTATAACAATGAGCAGTTCTTC.

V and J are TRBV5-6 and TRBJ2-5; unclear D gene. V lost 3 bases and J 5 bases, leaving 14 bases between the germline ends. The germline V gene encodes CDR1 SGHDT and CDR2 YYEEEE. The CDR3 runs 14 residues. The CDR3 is CASSSGWPGETQYF. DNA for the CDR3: TGTGCCAGCAGCTCTGGGTGGCCCGGGGAGACCCAGTACTTC.

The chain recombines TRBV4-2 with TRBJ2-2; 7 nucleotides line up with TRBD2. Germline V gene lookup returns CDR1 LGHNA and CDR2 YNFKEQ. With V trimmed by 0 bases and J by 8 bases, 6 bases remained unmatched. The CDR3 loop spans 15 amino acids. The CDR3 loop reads CASSQDPGGTGELFF. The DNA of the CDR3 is TGTGCCAGCAGCCAAGACCCGGGGGGTACGGGGGAGCTGTTTTTT.

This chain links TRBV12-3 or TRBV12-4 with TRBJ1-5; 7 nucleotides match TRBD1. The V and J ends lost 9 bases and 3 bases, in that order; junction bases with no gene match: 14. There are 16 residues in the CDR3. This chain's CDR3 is CASSDRENRNNQPQHF. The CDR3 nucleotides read TGTGCCAGTTCAGACAGGGAGAATAGGAACAATCAGCCCCAGCATTTT.

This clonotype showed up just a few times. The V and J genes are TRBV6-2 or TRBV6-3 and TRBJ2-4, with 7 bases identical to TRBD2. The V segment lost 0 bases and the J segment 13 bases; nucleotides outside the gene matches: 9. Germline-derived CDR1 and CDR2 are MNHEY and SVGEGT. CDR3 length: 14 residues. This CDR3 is CASSYSRESREQYF. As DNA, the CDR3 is TGTGCCAGCAGTTACTCGCGGGAGTCTAGGGAGCAGTACTTC.

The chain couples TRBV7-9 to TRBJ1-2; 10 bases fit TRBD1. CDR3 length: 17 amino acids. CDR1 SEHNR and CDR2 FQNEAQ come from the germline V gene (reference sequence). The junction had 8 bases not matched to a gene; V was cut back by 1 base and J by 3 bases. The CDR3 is CASSLVDRGQGYYGYTF. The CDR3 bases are TGTGCCAGCAGCTTAGTCGACAGGGGGCAGGGTTACTATGGCTACACCTTC.

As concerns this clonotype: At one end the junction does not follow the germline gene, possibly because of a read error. CDR3 sequence reads: CSARDDRLAGRGDTRYF. CDR3 coding DNA: TGCAGTGCTAGAGATGATCGACTAGCGGGCAGGGGAGATACGCGGTATTTT. The rearrangement links TRBV20-1 to TRBJ2-3; 10 nucleotides match TRBD2. Germline CDR1 reads DFQATT; CDR2 reads SNEGSKA (reference sequence). The CDR3 extends over 17 amino acids.

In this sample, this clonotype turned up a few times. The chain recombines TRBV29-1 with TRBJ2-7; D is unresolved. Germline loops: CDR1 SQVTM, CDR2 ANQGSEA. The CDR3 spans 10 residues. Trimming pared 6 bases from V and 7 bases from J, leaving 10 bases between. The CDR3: CSVSNYEQYF. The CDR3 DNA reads TGCAGCGTATCGAACTATGAGCAGTACTTC.

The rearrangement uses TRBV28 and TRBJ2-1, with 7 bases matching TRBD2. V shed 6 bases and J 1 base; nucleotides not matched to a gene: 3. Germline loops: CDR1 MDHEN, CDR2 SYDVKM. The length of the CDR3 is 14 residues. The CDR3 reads CASRNSGSYNEQFF. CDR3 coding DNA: TGTGCCAGCAGGAATAGCGGGTCCTACAATGAGCAGTTCTTC.